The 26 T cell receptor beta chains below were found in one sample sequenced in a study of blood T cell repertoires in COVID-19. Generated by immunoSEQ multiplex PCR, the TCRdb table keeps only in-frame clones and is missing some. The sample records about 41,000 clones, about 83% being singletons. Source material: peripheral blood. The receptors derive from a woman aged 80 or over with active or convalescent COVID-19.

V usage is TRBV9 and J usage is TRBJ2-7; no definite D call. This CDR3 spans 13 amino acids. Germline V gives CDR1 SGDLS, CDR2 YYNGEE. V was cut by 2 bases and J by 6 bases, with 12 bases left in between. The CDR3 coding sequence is TGTGCCAGCAGCGTCGCCCAGCGAGGCGAGCAGTACTTC. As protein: CASSVAQRGEQYF.

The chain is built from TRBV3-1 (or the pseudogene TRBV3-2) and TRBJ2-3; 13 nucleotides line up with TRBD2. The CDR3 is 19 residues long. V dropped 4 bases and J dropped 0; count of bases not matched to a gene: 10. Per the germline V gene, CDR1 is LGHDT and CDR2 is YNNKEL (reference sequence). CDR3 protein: CASSPLTSGRAGSTDTQYF. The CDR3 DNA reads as TGTGCCAGCAGCCCCTTAACTAGCGGGAGGGCCGGGAGCACAGATACGCAGTATTTT.

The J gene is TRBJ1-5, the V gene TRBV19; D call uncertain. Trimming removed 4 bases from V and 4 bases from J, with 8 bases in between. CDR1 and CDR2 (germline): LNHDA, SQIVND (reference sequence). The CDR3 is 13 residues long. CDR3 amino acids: CASSTGRNQPQHF. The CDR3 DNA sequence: TGTGCCAGTAGTACGGGTAGGAATCAGCCCCAGCATTTT.

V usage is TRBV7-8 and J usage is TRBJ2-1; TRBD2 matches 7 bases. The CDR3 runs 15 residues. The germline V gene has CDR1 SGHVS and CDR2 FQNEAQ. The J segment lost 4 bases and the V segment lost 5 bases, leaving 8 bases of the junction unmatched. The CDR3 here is CASSQNWGGYNEQFF. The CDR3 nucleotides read TGTGCCAGCAGCCAAAATTGGGGGGGTTACAATGAGCAGTTCTTC.

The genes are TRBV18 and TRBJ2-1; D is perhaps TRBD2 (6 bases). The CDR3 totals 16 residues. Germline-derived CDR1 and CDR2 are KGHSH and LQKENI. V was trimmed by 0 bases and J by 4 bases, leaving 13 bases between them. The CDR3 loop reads CASSPPGTRVYNEQFF. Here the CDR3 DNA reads TGTGCCAGCTCACCACCGGGGACTCGGGTATACAATGAGCAGTTCTTC.

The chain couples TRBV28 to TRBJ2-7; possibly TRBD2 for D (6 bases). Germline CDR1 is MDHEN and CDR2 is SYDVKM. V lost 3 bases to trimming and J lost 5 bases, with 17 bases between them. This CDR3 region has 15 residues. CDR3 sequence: CASSFSGRASDEQYF. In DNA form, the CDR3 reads TGTGCCAGCAGTTTCAGCGGGCGGGCGTCTGACGAGCAGTACTTC.

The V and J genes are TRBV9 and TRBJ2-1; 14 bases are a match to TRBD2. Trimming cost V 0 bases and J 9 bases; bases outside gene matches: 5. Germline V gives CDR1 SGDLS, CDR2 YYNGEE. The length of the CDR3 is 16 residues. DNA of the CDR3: TGTGCCAGCAGCGTAGGCGGGACTAGCGGGAGTATTGAGCAGTTCTTC. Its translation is CASSVGGTSGSIEQFF.

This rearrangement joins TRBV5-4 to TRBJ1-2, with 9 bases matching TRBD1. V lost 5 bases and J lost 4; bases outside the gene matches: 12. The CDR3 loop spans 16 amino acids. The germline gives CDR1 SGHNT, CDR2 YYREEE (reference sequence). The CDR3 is CASSPPGDRAFYGYTF. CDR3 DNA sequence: TGTGCCAGCAGTCCTCCGGGGGACAGGGCATTCTATGGCTACACCTTC. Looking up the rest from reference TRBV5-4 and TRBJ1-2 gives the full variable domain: ETGVTQSPTHLIKTRGQQVTLRCSSQSGHNTVSWYQQALGQGPQFIFQYYREEENGRGNFPPRFSGLQFPNYSSELNVNALELDDSALYLCASSPPGDRAFYGYTFGSGTRLTVV.

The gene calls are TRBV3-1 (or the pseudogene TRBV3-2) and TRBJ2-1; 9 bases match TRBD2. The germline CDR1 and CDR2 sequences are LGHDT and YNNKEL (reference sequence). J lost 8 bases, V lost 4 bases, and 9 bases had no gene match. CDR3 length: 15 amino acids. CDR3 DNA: TGTGCCAGCAGCCCCTCTAGCGGGGTCTTGGATGAGCAGTTCTTC. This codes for CASSPSSGVLDEQFF.

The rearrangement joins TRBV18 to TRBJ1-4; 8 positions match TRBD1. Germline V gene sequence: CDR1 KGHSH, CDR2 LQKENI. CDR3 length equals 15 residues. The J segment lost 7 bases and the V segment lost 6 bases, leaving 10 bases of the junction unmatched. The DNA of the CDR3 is TGTGCCAGCTCGGCCCCGGGACAGGCATTTGAAAAACTGTTTTTT. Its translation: CASSAPGQAFEKLFF.

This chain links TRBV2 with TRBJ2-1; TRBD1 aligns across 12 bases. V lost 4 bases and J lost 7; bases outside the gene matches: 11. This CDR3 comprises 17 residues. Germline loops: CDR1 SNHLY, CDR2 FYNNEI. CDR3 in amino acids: CASSGVWGQGAVNEQFF. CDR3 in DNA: TGTGCCAGCAGTGGCGTATGGGGACAGGGGGCCGTGAATGAGCAGTTCTTC.

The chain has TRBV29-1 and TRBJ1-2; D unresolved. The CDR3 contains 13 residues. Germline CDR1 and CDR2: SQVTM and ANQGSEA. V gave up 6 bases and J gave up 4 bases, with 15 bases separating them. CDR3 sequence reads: CSVPGPEGYGYTF. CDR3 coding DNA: TGCAGCGTACCAGGCCCAGAGGGCTATGGCTACACCTTC. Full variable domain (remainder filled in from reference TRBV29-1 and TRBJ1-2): SAVISQKPSRDICQRGTSLTIQCQVDSQVTMMFWYRQQPGQSLTLIATANQGSEATYESGFVIDKFPISRPNLTFSTLTVSNMSPEDSSIYLCSVPGPEGYGYTFGSGTRLTVV.

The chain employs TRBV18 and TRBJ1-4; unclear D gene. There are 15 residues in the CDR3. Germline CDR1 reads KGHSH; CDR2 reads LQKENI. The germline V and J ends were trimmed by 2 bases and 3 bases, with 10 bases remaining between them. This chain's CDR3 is CASSPNGQANEKLFF. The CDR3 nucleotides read TGTGCCAGCTCACCAAATGGGCAAGCTAATGAAAAACTGTTTTTT.

In nucleotides, the CDR3 is TGTGCCAGCAGTTACCCAGGGCGATCCTACGAGCAGTACTTC. Its protein product is CASSYPGRSYEQYF. The genes are TRBV6-2 or TRBV6-3 and TRBJ2-7; D is perhaps TRBD1 (5 bases). Deletions cut 2 bases from V and 1 base from J, with 9 bases between. The germline CDR1 and CDR2 sequences are MNHEY and SVGEGT. The CDR3 sequence is 14 residues long.

The CDR3 coding sequence is TGCAGTGCTAGTCTTATCGTGGGCGAGCATACGCAGTATTTT. It specifies CSASLIVGEHTQYF. V usage is TRBV20-1 and J usage is TRBJ2-3, with D unresolved. The CDR3 has 14 amino acids. Between the trimmed V and J ends, which lost 3 bases and 7 bases, there was a span of 17 bases. The germline V gene has CDR1 DFQATT and CDR2 SNEGSKA (reference sequence).

The CDR3: CAISDRDRNTEAFF. In DNA, the CDR3 is TGTGCCATCAGTGACCGGGACAGGAACACTGAAGCTTTCTTT. V usage is TRBV10-3 and J usage is TRBJ1-1, with TRBD1 matching over 7 bases. V lost 3 bases to trimming and J lost 1 base; unmatched junction nucleotides: 2. CDR1 and CDR2 from the germline V gene are ENHRY and SYGVKD. CDR3 size: 14 residues.

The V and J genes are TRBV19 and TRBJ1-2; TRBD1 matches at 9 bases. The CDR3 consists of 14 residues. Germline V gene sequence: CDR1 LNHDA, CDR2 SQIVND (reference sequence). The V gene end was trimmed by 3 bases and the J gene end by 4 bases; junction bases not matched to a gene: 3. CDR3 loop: CASSISQGAYGYTF. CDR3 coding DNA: TGTGCCAGTAGTATTTCACAGGGGGCCTATGGCTACACCTTC.

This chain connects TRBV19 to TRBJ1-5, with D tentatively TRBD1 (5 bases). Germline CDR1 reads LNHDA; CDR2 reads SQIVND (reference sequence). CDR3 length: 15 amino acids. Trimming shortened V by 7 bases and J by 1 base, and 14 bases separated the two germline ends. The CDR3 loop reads CASTDGAGSNQPQHF. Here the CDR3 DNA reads TGTGCCAGTACTGATGGGGCAGGAAGCAATCAGCCCCAGCATTTT.

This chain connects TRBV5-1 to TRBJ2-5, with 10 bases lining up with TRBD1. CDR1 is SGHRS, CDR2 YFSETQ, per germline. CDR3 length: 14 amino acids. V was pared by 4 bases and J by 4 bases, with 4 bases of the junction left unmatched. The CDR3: CASSGGQGPETQYF. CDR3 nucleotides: TGCGCCAGCAGCGGGGGACAGGGGCCAGAGACCCAGTACTTC.

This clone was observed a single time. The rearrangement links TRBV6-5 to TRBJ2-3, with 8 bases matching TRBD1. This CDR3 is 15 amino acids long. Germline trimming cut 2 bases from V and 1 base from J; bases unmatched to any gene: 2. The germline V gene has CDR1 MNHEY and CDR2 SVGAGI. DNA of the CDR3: TGTGCCAGCAGTTACCGGACAGGGCGCACAGATACGCAGTATTTT. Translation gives CASSYRTGRTDTQYF.

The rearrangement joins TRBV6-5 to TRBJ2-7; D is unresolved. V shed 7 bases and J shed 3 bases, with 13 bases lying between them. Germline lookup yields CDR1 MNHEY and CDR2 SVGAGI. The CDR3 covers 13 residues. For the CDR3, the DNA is TGTGCCAGCATATCTAACAGCCACTACGAGCAGTACTTC. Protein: CASISNSHYEQYF.

The DNA for the CDR3 is TGTGCCAGCAATGGCGGAGGAAACTTCATGAACACTGAAGCTTTCTTT. Its protein product is CASNGGGNFMNTEAFF. This chain uses TRBV28 with TRBJ1-1; no definite D call. With 7 bases removed from V and 0 bases from J, the gap between germline ends came to 18 bases. The CDR3 runs 16 residues. CDR1 MDHEN and CDR2 SYDVKM come from the germline V gene. The variable domain in full, completed from reference TRBV28 and TRBJ1-1, reads DVKVTQSSRYLVKRTGEKVFLECVQDMDHENMFWYRQDPGLGLRLIYFSYDVKMKEKGDIPEGYSVSREKKERFSLILESASTNQTSMYLCASNGGGNFMNTEAFFGQGTRLTVV.

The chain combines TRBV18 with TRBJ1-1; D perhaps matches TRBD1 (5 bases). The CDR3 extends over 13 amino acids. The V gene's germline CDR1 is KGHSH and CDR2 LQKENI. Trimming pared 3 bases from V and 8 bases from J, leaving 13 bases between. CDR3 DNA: TGTGCCAGCTCACCCTTCGGACAAACCGAAGCTTTCTTT. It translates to CASSPFGQTEAFF. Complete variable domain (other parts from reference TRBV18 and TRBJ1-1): NAGVMQNPRHLVRRRGQEARLRCSPMKGHSHVYWYRQLPEEGLKFMVYLQKENIIDESGMPKERFSAEFPKEGPSILRIQQVVRGDSAAYFCASSPFGQTEAFFGQGTRLTVV.

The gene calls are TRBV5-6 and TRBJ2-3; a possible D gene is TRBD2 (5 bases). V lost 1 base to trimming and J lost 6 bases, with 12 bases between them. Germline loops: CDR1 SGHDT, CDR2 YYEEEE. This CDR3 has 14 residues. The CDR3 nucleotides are TGTGCCAGCAGCTTGCAGCGGATGGGGGATACGCAGTATTTT. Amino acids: CASSLQRMGDTQYF.

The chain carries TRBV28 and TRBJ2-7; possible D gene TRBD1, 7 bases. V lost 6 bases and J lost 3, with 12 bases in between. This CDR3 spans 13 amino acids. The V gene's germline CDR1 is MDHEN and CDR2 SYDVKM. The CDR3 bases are TGTGCCAGCAGAAGACAGGGAGGCTACGAGCAGTACTTC. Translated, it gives CASRRQGGYEQYF.

The CDR3 DNA reads as TGTGCCAGCAGCCCCCCGGGGTGGGGAAGGGTTGAAGCTTTCTTT. The encoded protein is CASSPPGWGRVEAFF. The rearrangement joins TRBV28 to TRBJ1-1; D is unclear. Germline V gives CDR1 MDHEN, CDR2 SYDVKM. This CDR3 spans 15 amino acids. Deletions cut 6 bases from V and 7 bases from J, with 21 bases between.